Listed here is a single T cell receptor (beta chain). The CDR3 totals 14 residues. V lost 4 bases to trimming and J lost 4 bases; unmatched junction nucleotides: 6. The germline V gene encodes CDR1 LGHDT and CDR2 YNNKEL (reference sequence). This entry belongs to a study of blood T cell repertoires in COVID-19. Study in general: Italy, Spain and the United States were the sources of the convalescent and acute COVID-19 samples. PBMCs, B-cell-depleted T cells, or T cells were the source of the cDNA or gDNA that made up the material.

Methods used by the authors: Using reference gene primer amplification, nucleated cell counts were estimated. Method: immunoSEQ multiplex PCR; TCRdb's copy keeps in-frame clones and lacks some. V and J calls and clone size are given by that table; D and trimming were obtained from the DNA. The sample gives around 350,000 clones, around nine tenths of which show up once; under 3% is in the top ten. The chain carries TRBV3-1 (or the pseudogene TRBV3-2) and TRBJ2-5; 7 bases match TRBD2. The sample comprised peripheral blood. This clonotype originated in a human donor in a cohort sampled during active COVID-19. The CDR3 here is CASSLSGGGETQYF. The DNA of the CDR3 is TGTGCCAGCAGCCTCTCTGGGGGGGGAGAGACCCAGTACTTC.